This TCR beta chain was documented in a study of blood T cell repertoires in COVID-19. Germline V gene lookup returns CDR1 LGHNT and CDR2 FRNRAP. Trimming removed 4 bases at V and 3 bases at J, with 13 bases between. This CDR3 comprises 15 residues. TCRdb's copy holds only in-frame clones and misses some; the assay was immunoSEQ multiplex PCR. The repertoire has hundreds of thousands of clones, approximately 80% of them found once; the top ten carry around 7.5%. The chain carries TRBV12-5 and TRBJ2-1; tentatively, D is TRBD1 (6 bases). The sample comprised peripheral blood. The sequence was collected from a woman of 80 years or more with COVID-19, enrolled during active disease. CDR3: CASGSGTNFYNEQFF. The CDR3 DNA reads TGTGCTAGTGGTTCCGGGACAAACTTCTACAATGAGCAGTTCTTC.